Each of the 22 T cell receptor beta chains below was sequenced from the same sample in a study of siplizumab effects on memory and regulatory T cells. Profiled with immunoSEQ multiplex PCR; TCRdb holds only in-frame clones, not every one. Among nearly 85,000 clones listed, approximately 86% were seen once. Sample: Tregs sorted from blood. The source of these receptors is a human donor in good health.

The rearrangement uses TRBV5-1 and TRBJ1-1; D is possibly TRBD1 (6 bases). The CDR3 is 14 amino acids. The germline V and J ends were trimmed by 5 bases and 0 bases, with 11 bases remaining between them. Germline CDR1 SGHRS, CDR2 YFSETQ. DNA for the CDR3: TGCGCCAGCAGAGGGGGGACAATGAACACTGAAGCTTTCTTT. Its protein product is CASRGGTMNTEAFF. Together with reference TRBV5-1 and TRBJ1-1, the CDR3 gives the full variable domain: KAGVTQTPRYLIKTRGQQVTLSCSPISGHRSVSWYQQTPGQGLQFLFEYFSETQRNKGNFPGRFSGRQFSNSRSEMNVSTLELGDSALYLCASRGGTMNTEAFFGQGTRLTVV.

The chain is built from TRBV7-2 and TRBJ1-5; the D is unclear. This CDR3 is built from 13 residues. V lost 2 bases and J lost 4, with 6 bases in between. Looked up from germline, CDR1 is SGHTA and CDR2 is FQGNSA. This CDR3 is CASSLTENQPQHF. CDR3 nucleotides: TGTGCCAGCAGCTTAACGGAAAATCAGCCCCAGCATTTT.

The rearrangement links TRBV5-6 to TRBJ2-5; a possible D gene is TRBD2 (5 bases). The germline CDR1 and CDR2 sequences are SGHDT and YYEEEE. V gave up 1 base and J gave up 9 bases, with 7 bases separating them. The CDR3 length is 11 residues. CDR3 protein: CASSLSGSQYF. The CDR3, as DNA: TGTGCCAGCAGCTTGAGCGGCTCCCAGTACTTC.

The rearrangement joins TRBV4-3 to TRBJ2-7; 10 nucleotides line up with TRBD1. This CDR3 is built from 14 residues. From germline, CDR1 is LGHNA and CDR2 YSLEER. Trimming took 1 base from V and 6 from J; bases not matched to a gene: 3. The CDR3 sequence: CASSQVGQGTEQYF. The CDR3 DNA reads as TGCGCCAGCAGCCAAGTGGGACAGGGGACCGAGCAGTACTTC.

This chain connects TRBV6-1 to TRBJ2-7; 9 bases agree with TRBD1. From germline, CDR1 is MNHNS and CDR2 SASEGT. J was trimmed by 5 bases and V by 1 base; bases with no gene match: 6. There are 15 residues in the CDR3. CDR3 sequence (DNA): TGTGCCAGCAGTGAAGAGGGACAGGGTAAAAACGAGCAGTACTTC. Its translation is CASSEEGQGKNEQYF.

J is TRBJ1-1 and V is TRBV18; 10 nucleotides agree with TRBD1. V was pared by 2 bases and J by 10 bases, with 7 bases of the junction left unmatched. The CDR3 length is 14 residues. Germline CDR1 and CDR2: KGHSH and LQKENI. In nucleotides, the CDR3 is TGTGCCAGCTCACCAGACAGGGGGCAGTTCGGAGCTTTCTTT. Translating gives CASSPDRGQFGAFF.

V and J are TRBV30 and TRBJ2-7, with TRBD1 matching over 10 bases. Unmatched junction bases numbered 9, after V lost 7 bases and J lost 6 bases. The CDR3 consists of 13 residues. Germline V lookup: CDR1 GTSNPN, CDR2 SVGIG (reference sequence). CDR3 amino acids: CAYSAGQGSEQYF. The CDR3 DNA reads TGTGCCTACAGCGCGGGACAGGGGAGCGAGCAGTACTTC.

The V call is TRBV30, the J call TRBJ1-2; 8 bases fit TRBD1. V was pared by 3 bases and J by 8 bases, with 8 bases of the junction left unmatched. CDR1 is GTSNPN and CDR2 is SVGIG in the germline V gene (reference sequence). This CDR3 has 13 residues. The CDR3 bases are TGTGCCTGGAGCGAGGACAGGGAGAAAGGCTACACCTTC. Protein: CAWSEDREKGYTF.

The chain recombines TRBV28 with TRBJ2-7, with D uncertain. CDR3 length: 14 residues. V was cut by 3 bases and J by 2 bases, with 11 bases left in between. Germline V lookup: CDR1 MDHEN, CDR2 SYDVKM. CDR3 sequence: CASSFATTTYEQYF. CDR3 DNA sequence: TGTGCCAGCAGTTTTGCGACAACAACCTACGAGCAGTACTTC.

The chain links TRBV27 to TRBJ2-5; 9 positions agree with TRBD1. Germline values: CDR1 MNHEY, CDR2 SMNVEV (reference sequence). The CDR3 sequence is 15 residues long. The V and J ends lost 6 bases and 2 bases, in that order; junction bases with no gene match: 7. The CDR3, as DNA: TGTGCCAGCAGCTTAGACAGGGGGGGGCAAGAGACCCAGTACTTC. Encoded protein: CASSLDRGGQETQYF.

This chain uses TRBV10-3 with TRBJ2-7, with 10 nucleotides matching TRBD2. V lost 6 bases and J lost 2; bases outside the gene matches: 4. Germline V gene data show CDR1 as ENHRY and CDR2 as SYGVKD. The CDR3 sequence is 14 residues long. As DNA, the CDR3 is TGTGCCATCAGGGGTAGCGGGGGGACCTACGAGCAGTACTTC. This sequence encodes CAIRGSGGTYEQYF.

This chain links TRBV5-1 with TRBJ2-1, with 10 bases lining up with TRBD2. The CDR3 length is 17 residues. V was clipped by 4 bases and J by 3 bases; unmatched bases: 10. Germline-derived CDR1 and CDR2 are SGHRS and YFSETQ. The CDR3 DNA reads TGCGCCAGCAGCCCCAGCTTAAGCGGGGGGGGCTACAATGAGCAGTTCTTC. Amino acid sequence: CASSPSLSGGGYNEQFF.

The gene calls are TRBV18 and TRBJ1-4, with D hard to call. The germline gives CDR1 KGHSH, CDR2 LQKENI. V lost 1 base and J 7 bases, leaving 13 bases between the germline ends. The length of the CDR3 is 15 residues. As DNA, the CDR3 is TGTGCCAGCTCACCACAAGAGCCTGGGAGTGAAAAACTGTTTTTT. This translates into CASSPQEPGSEKLFF.

This chain connects TRBV28 to TRBJ2-6, with TRBD1 identical over 7 bases. The CDR3 consists of 17 residues. Per germline, CDR1 MDHEN and CDR2 SYDVKM. V was pared by 8 bases and J by 2 bases, with 12 bases of the junction left unmatched. The CDR3 DNA reads TGTGCCAGCGAAACCGGGACAGTCGTCGCTGGGGCCAACGTCCTGACTTTC. Translating it yields CASETGTVVAGANVLTF.

The gene calls are TRBV7-6 and TRBJ2-5; 13 bases are a match to TRBD2. The CDR3 runs 16 residues. Germline V gene data show CDR1 as SGHVS and CDR2 as FNYEAQ. Trimming cost V 4 bases and J 2 bases; bases outside gene matches: 4. The CDR3 sequence: CASSWGLAGPQETQYF. CDR3 DNA sequence: TGTGCCAGCAGCTGGGGACTAGCGGGGCCGCAAGAGACCCAGTACTTC. Supplemented by reference TRBV7-6 and TRBJ2-5, the full variable domain reads GAGVSQSPRYKVTKRGQDVALRCDPISGHVSLYWYRQALGQGPEFLTYFNYEAQQDKSGLPNDRFSAERPEGSISTLTIQRTEQRDSAMYRCASSWGLAGPQETQYFGPGTRLLVL.

The chain carries TRBV10-2 and TRBJ2-7, with D tentatively TRBD1 (6 bases). This CDR3 has 14 amino acids. Germline values: CDR1 WSHSY, CDR2 SAAADI. The V end lost 4 bases, the J end lost 6 bases, and 16 bases lay between the germline ends. The CDR3 sequence is CASSANRDNLEQYF. Here the CDR3 DNA reads TGCGCCAGCAGTGCGAACCGGGACAATCTCGAGCAGTACTTC.

The chain employs TRBV7-9 and TRBJ2-3; D may be TRBD2 (6 bases). The CDR3 runs to 12 residues. V was shortened by 2 bases and J by 8 bases, with 8 bases between the two germline ends. CDR1 is SEHNR and CDR2 is FQNEAQ in the germline V gene (reference sequence). CDR3 in DNA: TGTGCCAGCAGCTTATCGGGGGTTACGCAGTATTTT. Translated: CASSLSGVTQYF.

The chain recombines TRBV6-5 with TRBJ2-5; D gene ambiguous. V lost 6 bases and J 7 bases, leaving 18 bases between the germline ends. Germline CDR1 is MNHEY and CDR2 is SVGAGI. The CDR3 is 14 residues long. CDR3 amino acids: CASRNRATKATQYF. CDR3 coding DNA: TGTGCCAGCAGGAACCGGGCAACGAAAGCGACCCAGTACTTC.

The chain links TRBV28 to TRBJ1-4, with unresolved D. V gave up 6 bases and J gave up 8 bases, with 7 bases separating them. This CDR3 has 11 amino acids. CDR1 is MDHEN and CDR2 is SYDVKM in the germline V gene. CDR3 amino acids: CASRVREKLFF. Here the CDR3 DNA reads TGTGCCAGCAGGGTGAGGGAAAAACTGTTTTTT.

This clone came up once. This sequence joins TRBV29-1 and TRBJ2-7; 10 positions match TRBD1. The CDR3 consists of 14 residues. J gave up 4 bases and V 5 bases, and 8 bases lay outside the gene matches. Per germline, CDR1 SQVTM and CDR2 ANQGSEA. The chain's CDR3 is CSVLPGQGIYEQYF. Here the CDR3 DNA reads TGCAGCGTTTTGCCGGGACAGGGGATTTACGAGCAGTACTTC.

In nucleotides, the CDR3 is TGTGCCTGGAGTGCTCGGGGACAACGGGAGACCCAGTACTTC. Translation: CAWSARGQRETQYF. The chain has TRBV30 and TRBJ2-5, with D perhaps TRBD1 (6 bases). The CDR3 spans 14 residues. V lost 1 base, J lost 5 bases, and 14 bases lay in between. CDR1 and CDR2 (germline): GTSNPN, SVGIG (reference sequence).

The chain couples TRBV19 to TRBJ2-2, with D perhaps assigned TRBD1 or TRBD2 (5 bases each). Germline CDR1 LNHDA, CDR2 SQIVND (reference sequence). The CDR3 covers 15 residues. The ends were cut back, 7 bases at V and 0 bases at J, with 12 bases in the middle. CDR3 in amino acids: CASTPGAANTGELFF. In nucleotides, the CDR3 is TGTGCCAGTACACCCGGGGCTGCGAACACCGGGGAGCTGTTTTTT. Filled out from reference TRBV19 and TRBJ2-2, the complete variable domain reads DGGITQSPKYLFRKEGQNVTLSCEQNLNHDAMYWYRQDPGQGLRLIYYSQIVNDFQKGDIAEGYSVSREKKESFPLTVTSAQKNPTAFYLCASTPGAANTGELFFGEGSRLTVL.